This T cell receptor beta chain was documented in a study of T cell repertoires and HLA-DP antigens. Turning to the study itself: Sorted CD137+CD4+ samples averaged roughly 0.2 ug DNA; pre-culture CD4+ samples, about 1,200 ng.

As regards this clone: Antigen unknown.

Overall study results and limits: Against both alloantigens, CD137+ clonality was similar, approximately 0.41.

Sequencing was performed with immunoSEQ multiplex PCR; in TCRdb, only in-frame clones are kept and a portion is missing. The sample contains about 73,000 clones, roughly 78% of which appear only once. This clonotype was obtained from a man aged 60 to 75 in good health and CMV-seronegative. Sequencing was performed on CD4+ T cells from PBMCs.

The DNA of the CDR3 is TGTGCCAGCAGCTTGGGGGGCTCTGGAGCTGGAAACACCATATATTTT. Translating gives CASSLGGSGAGNTIYF. The V and J genes are TRBV5-5 and TRBJ1-3, with D possibly matching TRBD1 (5 bases). Deletions cut 0 bases from V and 2 bases from J, with 12 bases between. This CDR3 spans 16 amino acids. In germline, CDR1 is SGHKS, CDR2 YYEKEE (reference sequence).